This T cell receptor (beta chain) is drawn from a study of T cell responses to AZD1222 COVID-19 vaccine. The count of this clone is one. In germline, CDR1 is SGHDT, CDR2 YYEEEE. Deletions cut 0 bases from V and 2 bases from J, with 4 bases between. This CDR3 is built from 13 residues. The assay was immunoSEQ multiplex PCR, and TCRdb's table has in-frame clones only and misses some. The profile shows approximately 100,000 clones, about nine tenths of them singletons. The genes are TRBV5-6 and TRBJ2-3, with no clear D. Sequenced material: peripheral blood, taken on day 0 of AZD1222 vaccination. The sequence derives from an adult in good health. The CDR3 region has the DNA TGTGCCAGCAGCTTGGACTTCACAGATACGCAGTATTTT. Translated, it gives CASSLDFTDTQYF.